Sequencing of this T cell receptor beta chain was carried out in a study of cytomegalovirus exposure and HLA in healthy donors (dated by TCRdb to about 2017). Background for the entire study: According to an earlier analysis of 550 to 750 of the donors, some 180 million T cells yielded roughly 110 million unique TCR beta sequences and 276 Gb of sequence data. Every repertoire in the discovery cohort had been generated on one and the same sequencing platform. An early release that covered about 600 HLA-typed donors contained about 300 gigabases of sequencing data and around 85 million unique TCR sequences. To study patterns of TCR occurrence, a later analysis re-analyzed previously published TCR beta repertoires from 666 donors and added high-resolution HLA genotyping. Genome-wide SNP genotypes for about 55% of the roughly 670 donors were used in a later genetic analysis, which treated that subset as a discovery cohort. Both class I and class II loci were covered by HLA typing, at four-digit resolution. The number of typed donors differed by locus: roughly 629-640 for A, B, C, DRB1 and DQB1; some 540 for DQA1; approximately 600 for DPA1; and about 470 for DPB1. Rather than drawing on any new phenotypic data, the later analysis identified candidate immune exposures from TCR beta sequences and the way those sequences occurred across donors. Among roughly 400 genotyped donors of the cohort, an average of about 220,000 unique TCR beta nucleotide sequences was sequenced per donor, of which about 18% were non-productive. The study was designed to test whether signatures of past pathogen exposure could be identified by cataloging public T cell receptors. An earlier analysis of some 600 of the donors applied high-throughput TCR beta sequencing to assess whether each TCR beta V gene segment acted as functional or pseudogenic. To predict cytomegalovirus infection status, the study brought together high-throughput TCR immunosequencing, statistical association of individual TCRs with disease status, and machine learning. Alongside the repertoire data, information on donor age, sex, ethnicity and CMV serostatus was compiled. Using immunosequencing, the study profiled T cell repertoires from 550 to 750 subjects and related those repertoires to cytomegalovirus serostatus. A separate validation cohort of roughly 130 different subjects was used in addition to the approximately 670-subject first cohort. Four to six DR-DQ haplotypes were handled as single units for association and clustering, since linkage in the cohort was strong. The genetic ancestry cluster associated with self-reported Caucasian donors included 65% to 90% of the 398 genotyped donors.

The CDR3 covers 13 residues, taking in both the cysteine and the phenylalanine. The only DNA kept is the CDR3, 39 bases in frame from the first base. Per the germline V gene, SGHAT is the CDR1 and FQNNGV is the CDR2. Trimming at the junction amounts to 1 base on V and 6 bases on J, and the germline ends lie 10 bases apart. In total, about 650 healthy bone marrow donors made up the cohort. At the time of sampling, every cohort member was nominally healthy, though immune exposures that went unrecorded were likely present. The donor tested CMV seronegative and was one of the 352 seronegative cohort members. Every donor gave a peripheral blood sample, and the peripheral blood mononuclear cells from that sample were used for TCR beta sequencing. Genomic DNA was extracted from the blood cell samples with the Qiagen DNeasy Blood Extraction Kit. The method was the immunoSEQ multiplex PCR assay. A mixture of 60 forward primers for TCR Vbeta segments and 13 reverse primers for TCR Jbeta segments was used in the multiplex PCR. Amplification of the CDR3 region of rearranged TCR beta genes was performed with a multiplex PCR assay on genomic DNA. Amplified TCR beta libraries were sequenced as 87-base-pair reads on the Illumina HiSeq System. From the authors' description of their analysis: Across the roughly 600 repertoires, a later analysis counted 80 million or so unique TCR beta chains, some 11 million of which were shared by at least two donors. Raw reads were error-corrected and collapsed into unique sequences by a nearest-neighbor algorithm in which closely related sequences were merged to remove PCR and sequencing errors. To assign V, D and J gene segments, CDR3 sequences were aligned to IMGT reference sequences. Each retained sequence needed at least a six-nucleotide match to both a V gene segment and a J gene segment. Rearrangements were called productive when the CDR3 lacked stop codons and stayed in frame with V and J; all others were non-productive. Following IMGT convention, CDR3 was defined as the stretch from the second conserved V-encoded cysteine to the conserved J-encoded phenylalanine. The earlier analysis of about 590 of the donors excluded sequences that lacked an unambiguous match to a single V gene segment. An earlier analysis of some 500 of the donors classified V segments as functional when productive rearrangements were above 56.7% and as segregating when the standard deviation between donors was above 5%. A statistical classification framework was built to diagnose cytomegalovirus status from the catalog of TCR beta chain sequences. V and J gene assignment, in a later analysis, came from comparing TCR nucleotide sequences with IMGT/GENE-DB human TR gene sequences. The TCRdist pipeline was used in a later analysis to assign CDR3 sequences and most-parsimonious VDJ recombination scenarios. In a later analysis, every TCR beta chain was defined by the combination of its CDR3 amino acid sequence and its V-gene family, and reads without a unique V-gene family were dropped. To address suspected cross-contamination and a sequencing artifact, a later analysis removed roughly 640 highly shared, low-generation-probability nucleotide sequences. In a later analysis, a clonal expansion index was calculated for each public chain from normalized within-repertoire ranks of inferred template counts. In a later analysis, generation probabilities were computed with a VDJ recombination model fitted to out-of-frame rearrangements, and the resulting probabilities were checked against IGoR. Hypergeometric tests were used in a later analysis to score TCR-TCR, TCR-HLA and TCR-CMV co-occurrence, with a repertoire-size bias correction applied to the TCR pairs. In a later analysis, false discovery rates were estimated by permuting HLA or CMV assignments 20 times. In a later analysis, co-occurring TCRs were grouped using DBSCAN, and TCRdist sequence similarity was added for clustering within HLA-allele-positive subsets. Repertoires with fewer than 30,000 or more than 120,000 public chains were left out of co-occurrence clustering, as were about 5 repertoires with anomalous nucleotide sharing. TCRdb mirrors the immuneACCESS table, restricted to in-frame sequences. Some clones are absent from its copies; in checked studies, under half trace to an unresolved V gene, and the reason for the others is unknown. V and J calls and clone size are those listed in that table; D and trimming were worked out from the DNA. This sample has under 150,000 clones in its table, and 70% to 85% of those were observed once. The top ten clonotypes cover approximately 1.1% of the sample.

As regards this clone: Its recognized antigen is unknown. There are no base qualities to consult, and no much larger clone falls within one base.

The investigation overall reported the following: V-gene and J-gene trimming of TCR beta chains was associated with a missense DCLRE1C variant in a later genetic analysis, and the association was replicated in an independent cohort. In a later analysis, some 17,000 TCR beta sequences were associated with specific HLA alleles at a false discovery rate of 0.05. Because counts were too low, 15 or so rarely observed V segments, including chromosome 9 orphons, were excluded from the earlier analysis of a few hundred of the donors. Only TCR beta chains were sequenced in this cohort, and the absence of alpha or paired-chain data limited detectable features. The classifier was reported to diagnose cytomegalovirus status with high specificity and sensitivity in both the original cohort and the validation cohort. When HLA alleles, especially DR and DQ, strongly co-occurred, attributing TCR associations to individual alleles was difficult. A group of highly shared sequence variants was considered likely to be a technical artifact of the sequencing pipeline. The study listed approximately 160 TCR beta chains as associated with cytomegalovirus. In an earlier analysis of under 600 of the donors, most TCR beta V segments were observed in productive rearrangements about 90% or about 30% of the time, broadly matching IMGT annotations. Three of the identified cytomegalovirus-associated TCR beta chains were confirmed in vitro to be specific for cytomegalovirus antigens. In a later analysis, TCR association rates were found to vary across HLA loci, with the most associated TCRs seen for DRB1 alleles and the fewest for HLA-C alleles. The 87-base-pair reads could not distinguish some IMGT-functional V segments, including TRBV6-2 and TRBV6-3, so those segments were excluded. Because some donors lacked HLA typing at each locus, the association tests relied only on the typed subset. The authors suggested that the approach could potentially be generalized to other disease states and immunological phenotypes. Most TCR sequences were seen in very few donors, while some public TCRs were found in many individuals. The only immune exposure information available for the cohort was CMV serostatus. Correlated functional status among segregating V segments might be attributable to linkage disequilibrium, but an unknown experimental factor could not be ruled out. Presence/absence analyses assumed roughly uniform sequencing depth across donors, an assumption that may not hold. A later genetic analysis reported fewer N-insertions in productive TCRs among donors in an Asian-associated ancestry cluster than the approximately 700-donor mean. Most CMV-associated TCR beta chains appeared to be HLA-restricted in a later analysis, and the HLA associations seemed to be driven largely by CMV exposure. A later analysis found that HLA-associated TCR beta chains were more clonally expanded and had lower generation probabilities than equally common non-associated chains. A further reported finding was that TCR beta sequences accurately predicted the HLA-A and HLA-B alleles for most subjects in the first cohort. According to a later analysis, parvovirus B19, influenza, CMV and Epstein-Barr virus appeared linked to several top co-occurrence clusters.

The clonotype originates from a boy under 18 in good health and CMV-seronegative. The material sequenced was PBMCs. The receptor chain draws on TRBV11-2 and TRBJ2-7, with the D segment identity uncertain. The CDR3 protein is CASSLGSMSEQYF. The bases read TGTGCCAGCAGCTTAGGGAGTATGAGCGAGCAGTACTTC.